Below are 13 T cell receptor beta chains sequenced from a single sample in a study of cytomegalovirus exposure and HLA in healthy donors. PCR was performed using 60 Vbeta and 13 Jbeta primers. Method: immunoSEQ multiplex PCR; TCRdb's copy keeps in-frame clones and lacks some. The sample shows around 140,000 clones, 76% of them seen only once. The sequenced sample consisted of PBMCs. The receptor set was obtained from a man in his forties in good health and CMV-seronegative.

The chain employs TRBV4-2 and TRBJ2-1, with D tentatively TRBD1 (5 bases). CDR1 is LGHNA and CDR2 is YNFKEQ in the germline V gene. This CDR3 has 12 amino acids. V lost 5 bases to trimming and J lost 8 bases, with 10 bases between them. This chain's CDR3 is CASSGRGHEQFF. The CDR3 DNA sequence: TGTGCCAGCAGCGGTAGGGGTCATGAGCAGTTCTTC.

J is TRBJ1-5 and V is TRBV7-9, with 7 bases identical to TRBD1. Germline assignment: CDR1 SEHNR and CDR2 FQNEAQ (reference sequence). The CDR3 runs 14 residues. V lost 5 bases, J lost 5 bases, and 6 bases stayed unmatched. The CDR3 here is CASSGDRADQPQHF. In DNA form, the CDR3 reads TGTGCCAGCAGCGGTGACAGGGCGGATCAGCCCCAGCATTTT.

The rearrangement joins TRBV19 to TRBJ2-7, with D possibly TRBD1 on 7 matching bases. Germline CDR1 LNHDA, CDR2 SQIVND (reference sequence). CDR3 length: 13 amino acids. Trimming took 9 bases from V and 5 from J, leaving 17 bases between them. The CDR3 DNA follows: TGTGCCAGCACGACAGGGAGGCCGGACGAGCAGTACTTC. Its translation: CASTTGRPDEQYF.

In DNA form, the CDR3 reads TGTGCCACCTCCGGACTAGCGGGAGGTATTGAGACCCAGTACTTC. This translates into CATSGLAGGIETQYF. The chain joins TRBV15 to TRBJ2-5, with TRBD2 matching over 14 bases. With 8 bases clipped from V and 5 bases from J, the junction kept 7 bases outside the gene matches. The length of the CDR3 is 15 residues. Germline V gives CDR1 LNHNV, CDR2 YYDKDF (reference sequence).

Comment on this clone: Germline is not matched at one junction end, which may reflect a read error. This chain uses TRBV7-8 with TRBJ1-2; TRBD1 matches at 9 bases. The CDR3 sequence is 12 residues long. Per germline, CDR1 SGHVS and CDR2 FQNEAQ. The chain's CDR3 is CASSTGGNGYIF. The CDR3 nucleotides are TGTGCCAGCAGCACAGGGGGCAATGGCTACATCTTC.

The chain carries TRBV11-2 and TRBJ1-2; no reliable D call. The CDR3 consists of 15 residues. The V end lost 0 bases, the J end lost 7 bases, and 15 bases lay between the germline ends. From germline, CDR1 is SGHAT and CDR2 FQNNGV. This CDR3 is CASSLDWVVGGGYTF. As DNA, the CDR3 is TGTGCCAGCAGCTTAGATTGGGTAGTGGGAGGTGGCTACACCTTC.

The CDR3 bases are TGTGCCAGCAGCCAGGCGGTAGCGGGAGGGGAGCAGTACTTC. It specifies CASSQAVAGGEQYF. The chain is built from TRBV14 and TRBJ2-7; 11 bases are shared with TRBD2. Looked up from germline, CDR1 is SGHDN and CDR2 is FVKESK. The CDR3 runs 14 residues. J lost 7 bases, V lost 3 bases, and 5 bases had no gene match.

The chain recombines TRBV5-1 with TRBJ2-7, with D possibly matching TRBD1 (6 bases). With 0 bases removed from V and 7 bases from J, the gap between germline ends came to 17 bases. The CDR3 totals 15 residues. Germline V gene data show CDR1 as SGHRS and CDR2 as YFSETQ. The CDR3 protein is CASSLVGAPTGEQYF. The CDR3 DNA follows: TGCGCCAGCAGCTTGGTGGGGGCGCCAACGGGAGAGCAGTACTTC.

This clone appeared a few times. The genes are TRBV19 and TRBJ2-7; D is uncertain. V lost 4 bases and J 3 bases, leaving 13 bases between the germline ends. CDR1 and CDR2 (germline): LNHDA, SQIVND (reference sequence). This CDR3 spans 14 amino acids. CDR3 amino acids: CASSKTTPYYEQYF. CDR3 bases: TGTGCCAGTAGTAAAACGACACCCTACTACGAGCAGTACTTC. Based on the CDR3 plus reference TRBV19 and TRBJ2-7, the full variable domain is DGGITQSPKYLFRKEGQNVTLSCEQNLNHDAMYWYRQDPGQGLRLIYYSQIVNDFQKGDIAEGYSVSREKKESFPLTVTSAQKNPTAFYLCASSKTTPYYEQYFGPGTRLTVT.

CDR3 region: CASSWASYNSPLHF. DNA of the CDR3: TGTGCCAGCAGTTGGGCCTCCTATAATTCACCCCTCCACTTT. The chain recombines TRBV2 with TRBJ1-6; D ambiguous. Looked up from germline, CDR1 is SNHLY and CDR2 is FYNNEI. This CDR3 region has 14 residues. V shed 5 bases and J shed 0 bases, with 5 bases lying between them.

The V call is TRBV19, the J call TRBJ1-1; TRBD1 is a possible D gene (5 bases). V lost 5 bases and J 0 bases, leaving 10 bases between the germline ends. This CDR3 has 14 amino acids. From germline, CDR1 is LNHDA and CDR2 SQIVND (reference sequence). CDR3 sequence (DNA): TGTGCCAGTAGTTTTGGGGGGATGAACACTGAAGCTTTCTTT. It encodes CASSFGGMNTEAFF.

The chain has TRBV5-1 and TRBJ2-3; TRBD2 is a possible D gene (6 bases). V was pared by 4 bases and J by 1 base, with 16 bases between. Germline V gene lookup returns CDR1 SGHRS and CDR2 YFSETQ. The CDR3 has 16 residues. In nucleotides, the CDR3 is TGCGCCAGCAGCCGTGCACTAGCATTAGGCACAGATACGCAGTATTTT. Protein: CASSRALALGTDTQYF. Supplemented by reference TRBV5-1 and TRBJ2-3, the full variable domain reads KAGVTQTPRYLIKTRGQQVTLSCSPISGHRSVSWYQQTPGQGLQFLFEYFSETQRNKGNFPGRFSGRQFSNSRSEMNVSTLELGDSALYLCASSRALALGTDTQYFGPGTRLTVL.

This clone was counted a few times. V is TRBV7-9 and J is TRBJ1-2, with 8 bases aligning to TRBD1. The CDR3 is 17 amino acids. V shed 1 base and J 2 bases; nucleotides not matched to a gene: 9. The germline V gene encodes CDR1 SEHNR and CDR2 FQNEAQ (reference sequence). The CDR3 DNA follows: TGTGCCAGCAGCTTAGAGACCAGGGGGCGGATAAACTATGGCTACACCTTC. Translated: CASSLETRGRINYGYTF.